The 23 T cell receptor beta chains below all came from one sample that was sequenced in a study of early T cells in non-severe SARS-CoV-2 infection. TCRdb re-derived calls from the 5' RACE reads in MiXCR, one entry per CDR3 protein. The sample carries around 57,000 distinct CDR3 sequences, about 10% recorded once. Sequencing was done on a sample of whole blood. The receptor source for this set is an adult who was a healthcare worker with PCR-confirmed SARS-CoV-2 infection or an uninfected control (not recorded which).

The genes are TRBV5-1 and TRBJ2-1, with no clear D. Germline CDR1 and CDR2: SGHRS and YFSETQ. V lost 1 base to trimming and J lost 5 bases, with 7 bases between them. This CDR3 has 13 residues. The CDR3 is CASSLSSNNEQFF. The CDR3 DNA reads as TGCGCCAGCAGCTTGAGCAGTAACAATGAGCAGTTCTTC.

This clonotype was observed at least ten times. The chain employs TRBV7-9 and TRBJ2-7; the D is unclear. With 1 base removed from V and 6 bases from J, the gap between germline ends came to 7 bases. CDR3 length equals 12 residues. Germline V gives CDR1 SEHNR, CDR2 FQNEAQ (reference sequence). CDR3 loop: CASSLVPGEQYF. In DNA, the CDR3 is TGTGCCAGCAGCTTAGTCCCCGGCGAGCAGTACTTC.

This clonotype was counted at least ten times. The chain joins TRBV5-1 to TRBJ1-6, with 7 bases matching TRBD1. The germline V gene has CDR1 SGHRS and CDR2 YFSETQ. The CDR3 runs 15 residues. V gave up 0 bases and J gave up 6 bases; unmatched junction bases: 3. CDR3 amino acids: CASSLEGTANSPLHF. The CDR3, as DNA: TGCGCCAGCAGCTTGGAGGGGACAGCTAATTCACCCCTCCACTTT.

Ten or more counts support this clonotype. V gene TRBV11-2 combines with J gene TRBJ1-5; TRBD1 matches at 7 bases. Germline CDR1 and CDR2: SGHAT and FQNNGV. The trim removed 5 bases at V and 7 bases at J, leaving 5 bases unmatched. CDR3 length: 13 residues. The CDR3 sequence: CASSPTGDQPQHF. For the CDR3, the DNA is TGTGCCAGCAGCCCAACAGGGGACCAGCCCCAGCATTTT.

This clonotype turned up a few times. The V and J genes are TRBV14 and TRBJ1-2; a possible D gene is TRBD1 (5 bases). The CDR3 sequence is 22 residues long. Germline CDR1 and CDR2: SGHDN and FVKESK. V was trimmed by 5 bases and J by 4 bases, leaving 38 bases between them. The CDR3 DNA follows: TGTGCCAGCAGCAATAACCCCCGGTCAGGGCGCTCCCGGCTTGAGGTTATCTATGGCTACACCTTC. It encodes CASSNNPRSGRSRLEVIYGYTF.

This clonotype was seen repeatedly, ten times or more. The chain combines TRBV7-9 with TRBJ2-7, with D unclear. The CDR3 has 13 residues. The germline V gene has CDR1 SEHNR and CDR2 FQNEAQ (reference sequence). The V gene lost 5 bases and the J gene lost 4 bases, with 12 bases spanning the gap. The CDR3 DNA follows: TGTGCCAGCAGCCCCCCAGCCGGGTACGAGCAGTACTTC. It encodes CASSPPAGYEQYF.

This clonotype was detected a few times. The J gene is TRBJ2-2, the V gene TRBV7-2; D call uncertain. Germline CDR1 reads SGHTA; CDR2 reads FQGNSA. V lost 4 bases to trimming and J lost 8 bases, with 8 bases between them. The CDR3 spans 12 residues. CDR3 sequence: CASSSPWGELFF. CDR3 nucleotides: TGTGCCAGCAGCTCGCCGTGGGGGGAGCTGTTTTTT.

Only a few counts were recorded for this clonotype. This chain connects TRBV29-1 to TRBJ1-2; TRBD1 matches at 8 bases. The J segment lost 2 bases and the V segment lost 4 bases, leaving 9 bases of the junction unmatched. The CDR3 has 15 amino acids. Germline loops: CDR1 SQVTM, CDR2 ANQGSEA. CDR3 sequence reads: CSVADRGLQNYGYTF. The CDR3 DNA reads TGCAGCGTTGCAGACAGGGGCCTTCAGAACTATGGCTACACCTTC.

This chain links TRBV7-8 with TRBJ1-2, with D possibly TRBD1 on 5 matching bases. The ends were cut back, 3 bases at V and 4 bases at J, with 9 bases in the middle. Germline V gene lookup returns CDR1 SGHVS and CDR2 FQNEAQ. This CDR3 is built from 13 residues. This chain's CDR3 is CASSFPDSYGYTF. In DNA form, the CDR3 reads TGTGCCAGCAGCTTCCCCGACAGCTATGGCTACACCTTC.

This rearrangement joins TRBV3-1 to TRBJ2-2; 8 bases line up with TRBD1. The length of the CDR3 is 15 residues. The V gene end was trimmed by 4 bases and the J gene end by 6 bases; junction bases not matched to a gene: 7. CDR1 is LGHDT, CDR2 YNNKEL, per germline (reference sequence). The DNA of the CDR3 is TGTGCCAGCAGCCCAGGGGGCTTCGGGGCCGGGGAGCTGTTTTTT. Its protein is CASSPGGFGAGELFF. Drawing the rest from reference TRBV3-1 and TRBJ2-2, the complete variable domain is DTAVSQTPKYLVTQMGNDKSIKCEQNLGHDTMYWYKQDSKKFLKIMFSYNNKELIINETVPNRFSPKSPDKAHLNLHINSLELGDSAVYFCASSPGGFGAGELFFGEGSRLTVL.

This clonotype was counted only a few times. The rearrangement uses TRBV10-2 and TRBJ1-3; no definite D call. The ends were cut back, 6 bases at V and 0 bases at J, with 15 bases in the middle. Germline values: CDR1 WSHSY, CDR2 SAAADI. The CDR3 totals 16 residues. CDR3: CASSLEVLFSGNTIYF. The CDR3 coding sequence is TGCGCCAGCAGCCTGGAGGTATTATTCTCTGGAAACACCATATATTTT.

This clonotype was found many times. The rearrangement links TRBV7-9 to TRBJ2-7; D is ambiguous. Trimming removed 4 bases from V and 3 bases from J, with 7 bases in between. The germline CDR1 and CDR2 sequences are SEHNR and FQNEAQ (reference sequence). The CDR3 contains 12 residues. The CDR3 DNA is TGTGCCAGCAGCTCCGGCCTCTACGAGCAGTACTTC. Its translation is CASSSGLYEQYF. Full variable domain (outside the CDR3, taken from reference TRBV7-9 and TRBJ2-7): DTGVSQNPRHKITKRGQNVTFRCDPISEHNRLYWYRQTLGQGPEFLTYFQNEAQLEKSRLLSDRFSAERPKGSFSTLEIQRTEQGDSAMYLCASSSGLYEQYFGPGTRLTVT.

This clonotype showed up just a few times. This CDR3 reads CASSAEDEQFF. The CDR3 bases are TGTGCCAGTTCCGCAGAGGATGAGCAGTTCTTC. The chain couples TRBV19 to TRBJ2-1; unclear D gene. Germline CDR1 is LNHDA and CDR2 is SQIVND (reference sequence). The CDR3 length is 11 residues. V lost 8 bases and J lost 8, with 10 bases in between. Full variable domain (outside the CDR3, taken from reference TRBV19 and TRBJ2-1): DGGITQSPKYLFRKEGQNVTLSCEQNLNHDAMYWYRQDPGQGLRLIYYSQIVNDFQKGDIAEGYSVSREKKESFPLTVTSAQKNPTAFYLCASSAEDEQFFGPGTRLTVL.

The table lists this clonotype with a few counts. This chain connects TRBV12-3 or TRBV12-4 to TRBJ2-7; TRBD2 is a possible D gene (6 bases). V was shortened by 8 bases and J by 7 bases, with 24 bases between the two germline ends. This CDR3 has 15 residues. The CDR3 sequence: CASSTSRERVEEQYF. The CDR3 DNA reads TGTGCCAGCTCAACCTCGAGGGAGCGGGTTGAGGAGCAGTACTTC.

This clonotype was counted a few times. The rearrangement links TRBV10-2 to TRBJ1-2; weak D call: TRBD1 (5 bases). The CDR3 sequence is 17 residues long. Germline V gene data show CDR1 as WSHSY and CDR2 as SAAADI. With 1 base removed from V and 6 bases from J, the gap between germline ends came to 21 bases. The CDR3 DNA reads as TGCGCCAGCAGTGAGTTAAGCGGGACGGGGCCTTGGGATGGCTACACCTTC. Protein sequence: CASSELSGTGPWDGYTF.

This clonotype was found a few times. The gene calls are TRBV4-1 and TRBJ2-5; 9 bases fit TRBD2. The CDR3 covers 16 residues. The V and J ends lost 4 bases and 4 bases, in that order; junction bases with no gene match: 10. Germline V lookup: CDR1 MGHRA, CDR2 YSYEKL. The DNA for the CDR3 is TGCGCCAGCAGCCCCCAAGCGGGGGGAGCCCTAGAGACCCAGTACTTC. This gives the protein CASSPQAGGALETQYF.

This clonotype was detected ten times or more. V usage is TRBV20-1 and J usage is TRBJ1-5, with D maybe TRBD1 (6 bases). Germline CDR1 is DFQATT and CDR2 is SNEGSKA (reference sequence). Trimming stripped 0 bases from V and 4 bases from J, with 13 bases between. There are 15 residues in the CDR3. The CDR3 coding sequence is TGCAGTGCTAGAGATCCACAGGGAGGGAATCAGCCCCAGCATTTT. It yields the protein CSARDPQGGNQPQHF.

To note about this clonotype: One base away lies a much larger clone, so this may be a sequencing read error. The chain combines TRBV6-4 with TRBJ2-7; D possibly matches TRBD1 or TRBD2 (5 bases each). This CDR3 region has 14 residues. Germline CDR1 is MRHNA and CDR2 is SNTAGT. CDR3 coding DNA: TGTGCCAGCAGTGCGGGACCGACATCCTACGAGCGGTACTTC. It codes for CASSAGPTSYERYF.

This clonotype was detected a few times. The chain couples TRBV20-1 to TRBJ1-2; D call uncertain. CDR3 size: 12 residues. Trimming removed 0 bases at V and 6 bases at J, with 8 bases between. Germline V lookup: CDR1 DFQATT, CDR2 SNEGSKA (reference sequence). The CDR3 DNA reads TGCAGTGCTAGAGATCTCGGGGATGGCTACACCTTC. This codes for CSARDLGDGYTF.

The rearrangement joins TRBV20-1 to TRBJ1-2; 7 positions agree with TRBD1. Germline V gene data show CDR1 as DFQATT and CDR2 as SNEGSKA (reference sequence). This CDR3 contains 12 residues. J gave up 3 bases and V 3 bases, and 1 base lay outside the gene matches. CDR3 DNA: TGCAGTGCTAGCACAGGGGACTATGGCTACACCTTC. Protein product: CSASTGDYGYTF.

The rearrangement joins TRBV11-3 to TRBJ2-3; 10 bases align to TRBD1. V shed 6 bases and J 2 bases; nucleotides not matched to a gene: 5. Per germline, CDR1 SGHNT and CDR2 YENEEA. The CDR3 is 15 residues long. CDR3 in amino acids: CASSSGTGVTDTQYF. The DNA of the CDR3 is TGTGCCAGCAGTTCCGGGACAGGGGTCACAGATACGCAGTATTTT. Variable domain in full (rest from reference TRBV11-3 and TRBJ2-3): EAGVVQSPRYKIIEKKQPVAFWCNPISGHNTLYWYLQNLGQGPELLIRYENEEAVDDSQLPKDRFSAERLKGVDSTLKIQPAELGDSAVYLCASSSGTGVTDTQYFGPGTRLTVL.

This clonotype has more than one count but fewer than ten. The chain joins TRBV27 to TRBJ1-1; D unresolved. The CDR3 is made up of 14 amino acids. CDR1 is MNHEY and CDR2 is SMNVEV in the germline V gene (reference sequence). V lost 2 bases, J lost 3 bases, and 10 bases lay in between. CDR3 amino acids: CASSLKMGYTEAFF. CDR3 coding DNA: TGTGCCAGCAGTTTAAAGATGGGGTACACTGAAGCTTTCTTT.

This clonotype was detected ten times or more. The chain couples TRBV5-4 to TRBJ2-2; 9 positions match TRBD2. V gave up 4 bases and J gave up 6 bases; unmatched junction bases: 10. CDR1 is SGHNT, CDR2 YYREEE, per germline (reference sequence). The length of the CDR3 is 16 residues. This CDR3 is CASSPLSAGGSGELFF. The CDR3 nucleotides read TGTGCCAGCAGCCCGCTTTCGGCGGGGGGGTCCGGGGAGCTGTTTTTT.